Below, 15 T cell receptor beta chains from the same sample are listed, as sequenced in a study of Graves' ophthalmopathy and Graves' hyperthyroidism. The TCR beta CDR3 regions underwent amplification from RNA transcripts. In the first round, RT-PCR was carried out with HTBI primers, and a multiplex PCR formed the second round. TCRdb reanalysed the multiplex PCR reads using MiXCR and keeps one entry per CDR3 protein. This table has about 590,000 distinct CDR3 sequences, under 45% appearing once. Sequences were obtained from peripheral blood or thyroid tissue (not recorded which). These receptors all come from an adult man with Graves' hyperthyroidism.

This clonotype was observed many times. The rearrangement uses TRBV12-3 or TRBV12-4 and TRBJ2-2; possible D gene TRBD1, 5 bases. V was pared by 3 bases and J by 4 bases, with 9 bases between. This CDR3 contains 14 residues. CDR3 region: CASSLWTSTGELFF. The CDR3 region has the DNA TGTGCCAGCAGTTTGTGGACAAGCACCGGGGAGCTGTTTTTT.

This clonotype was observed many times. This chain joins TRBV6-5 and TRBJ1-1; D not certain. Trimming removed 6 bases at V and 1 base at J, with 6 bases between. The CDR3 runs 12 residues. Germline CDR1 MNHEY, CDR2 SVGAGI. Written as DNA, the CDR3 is TGTGCCAGCAGAAGAAAGAACACTGAAGCTTTCTTT. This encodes CASRRKNTEAFF.

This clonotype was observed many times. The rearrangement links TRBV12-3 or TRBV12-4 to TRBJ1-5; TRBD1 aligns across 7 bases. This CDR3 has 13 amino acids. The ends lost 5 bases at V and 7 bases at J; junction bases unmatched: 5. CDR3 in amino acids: CASSDRVFQPQHF. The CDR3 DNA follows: TGTGCCAGCAGTGACAGGGTGTTCCAGCCCCAGCATTTT.

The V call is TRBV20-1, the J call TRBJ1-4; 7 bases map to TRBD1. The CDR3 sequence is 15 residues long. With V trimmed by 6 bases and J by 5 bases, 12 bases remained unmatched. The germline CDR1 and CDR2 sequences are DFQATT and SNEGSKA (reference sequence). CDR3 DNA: TGCAGTGCGCCCAAGTACGACAGGGAAAATGAAAAACTGTTTTTT. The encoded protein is CSAPKYDRENEKLFF.

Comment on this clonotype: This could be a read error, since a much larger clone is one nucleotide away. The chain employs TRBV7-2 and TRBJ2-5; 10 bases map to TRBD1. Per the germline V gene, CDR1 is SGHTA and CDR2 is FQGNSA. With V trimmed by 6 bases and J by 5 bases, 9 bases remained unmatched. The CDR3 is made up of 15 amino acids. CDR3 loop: CASRSTGGVEETQYF. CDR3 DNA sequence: TGTGCCAGCAGGTCGACAGGGGGCGTCGAGGAGACCCAGTACTTC. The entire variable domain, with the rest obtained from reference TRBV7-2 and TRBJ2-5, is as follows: GAGVSQSPSNKVTEKGKDVELRCDPISGHTALYWYRQSLGQGLEFLIYFQGNSAPDKSGLPSDRFSAERTGGSVSTLTIQRTQQEDSAVYLCASRSTGGVEETQYFGPGTRLLVL.

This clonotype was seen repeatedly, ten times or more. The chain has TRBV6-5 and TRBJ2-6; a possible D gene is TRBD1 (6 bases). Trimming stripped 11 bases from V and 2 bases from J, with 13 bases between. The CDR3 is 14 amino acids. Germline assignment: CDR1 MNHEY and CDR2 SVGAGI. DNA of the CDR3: TGTGCCGCAGGGGTTGGGGCTGGGGCCAACGTCCTGACTTTC. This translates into CAAGVGAGANVLTF.

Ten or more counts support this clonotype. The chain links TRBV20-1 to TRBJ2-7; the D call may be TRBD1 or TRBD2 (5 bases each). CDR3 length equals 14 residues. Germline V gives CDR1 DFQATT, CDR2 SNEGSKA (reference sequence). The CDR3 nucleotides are TGCAGCGTAATCGGGACGCAGAGCTCCTACGAGCAGTACTTC. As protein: CSVIGTQSSYEQYF.

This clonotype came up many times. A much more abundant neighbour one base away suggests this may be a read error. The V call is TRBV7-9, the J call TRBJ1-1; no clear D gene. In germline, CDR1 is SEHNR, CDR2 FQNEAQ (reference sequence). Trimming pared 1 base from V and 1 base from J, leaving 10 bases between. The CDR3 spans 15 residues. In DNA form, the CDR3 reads TGTGCCAGCAGCTTAGTCGTACAGAGGAACACTGAAGCTTTCTTT. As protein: CASSLVVQRNTEAFF.

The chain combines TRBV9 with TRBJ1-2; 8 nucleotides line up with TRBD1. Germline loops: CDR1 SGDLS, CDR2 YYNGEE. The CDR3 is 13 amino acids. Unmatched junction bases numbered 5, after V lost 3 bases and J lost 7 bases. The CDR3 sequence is CASSGQGTFGYTF. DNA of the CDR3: TGTGCCAGCAGCGGACAGGGGACATTTGGCTACACCTTC.

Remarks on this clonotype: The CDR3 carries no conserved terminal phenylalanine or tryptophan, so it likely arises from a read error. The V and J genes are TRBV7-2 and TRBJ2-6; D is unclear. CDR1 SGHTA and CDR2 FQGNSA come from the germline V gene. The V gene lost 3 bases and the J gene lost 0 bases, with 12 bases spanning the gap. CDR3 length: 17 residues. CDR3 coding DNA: TGTGCCAGCAGCTTGGTGACGGCAAACTCTGGGGCCAACGTCCTGACTCCA. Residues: CASSLVTANSGANVLTP.

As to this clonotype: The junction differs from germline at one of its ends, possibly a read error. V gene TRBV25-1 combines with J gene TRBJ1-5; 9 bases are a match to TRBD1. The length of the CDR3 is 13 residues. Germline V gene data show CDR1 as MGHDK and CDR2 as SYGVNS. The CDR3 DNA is TGTGCCAGCTCCGACAGGGGGAATCAGCCCCAGCGTTTT. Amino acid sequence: CASSDRGNQPQRF.

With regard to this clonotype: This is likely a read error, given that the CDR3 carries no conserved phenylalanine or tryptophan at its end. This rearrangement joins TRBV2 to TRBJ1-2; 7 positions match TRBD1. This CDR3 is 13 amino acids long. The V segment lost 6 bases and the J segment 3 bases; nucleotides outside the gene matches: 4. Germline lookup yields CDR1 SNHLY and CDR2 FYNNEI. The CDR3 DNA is TGTGCCAGCAGCTCGCAGGGGGACTATGGCTACACCTCC. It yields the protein CASSSQGDYGYTS.

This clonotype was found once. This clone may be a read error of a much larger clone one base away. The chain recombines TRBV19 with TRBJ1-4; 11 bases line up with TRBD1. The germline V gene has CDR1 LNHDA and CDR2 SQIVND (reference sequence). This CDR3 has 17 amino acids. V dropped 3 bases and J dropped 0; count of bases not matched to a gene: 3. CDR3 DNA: TGTGCCAGTAGTATGGGGACAGGGGGATCAACTAATGAAAAACTGTTTTTT. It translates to CASSMGTGGSTNEKLFF.

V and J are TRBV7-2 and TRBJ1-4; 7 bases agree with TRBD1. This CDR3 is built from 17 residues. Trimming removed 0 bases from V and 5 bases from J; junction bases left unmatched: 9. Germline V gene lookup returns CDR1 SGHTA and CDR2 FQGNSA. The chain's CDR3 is CASSLAFFAGQNEKLFF. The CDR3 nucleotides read TGTGCCAGCAGCTTAGCTTTTTTCGCGGGACAGAATGAAAAACTGTTTTTT.

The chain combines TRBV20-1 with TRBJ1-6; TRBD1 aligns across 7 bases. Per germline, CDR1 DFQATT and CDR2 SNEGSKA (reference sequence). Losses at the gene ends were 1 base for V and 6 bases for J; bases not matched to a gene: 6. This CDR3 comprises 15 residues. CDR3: CSARGQGLGNSPLHF. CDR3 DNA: TGCAGTGCTAGAGGACAGGGCCTCGGTAATTCACCCCTCCACTTT.